This T cell receptor beta chain was captured by sequencing in a study of cytomegalovirus exposure and HLA in healthy donors. Notes on the study in general: A later analysis associated 15,000 to 20,000 TCR beta sequences with HLA alleles at a 0.05 false discovery rate.

J lost 10 bases, V lost 5 bases, and 11 bases had no gene match. This CDR3 is 15 amino acids long. The V gene's germline CDR1 is MNHEY and CDR2 SMNVEV (reference sequence). With 60 Vbeta and 13 Jbeta primers, the PCR was carried out. TCRdb's copy holds only in-frame clones and misses some; the assay was immunoSEQ multiplex PCR. The table records fewer than 200,000 clones, just under 80% of them present only once. Notes on this clone: Its antigen remains unidentified.

The chain uses TRBV27 and TRBJ1-6, with 7 bases fitting TRBD1. Sequencing was performed on PBMCs. The sequence came from a female donor in good health and CMV-seronegative. The CDR3 here is CASSPRQGRGSPLHF. The CDR3 DNA sequence: TGTGCCAGCAGTCCCCGACAGGGTCGGGGCTCACCCCTCCACTTT.